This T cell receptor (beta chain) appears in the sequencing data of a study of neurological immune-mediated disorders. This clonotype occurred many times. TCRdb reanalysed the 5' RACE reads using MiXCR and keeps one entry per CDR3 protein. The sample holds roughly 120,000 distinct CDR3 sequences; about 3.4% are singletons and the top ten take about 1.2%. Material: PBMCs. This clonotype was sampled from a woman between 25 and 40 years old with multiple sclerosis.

The DNA of the CDR3 is TGCGCCAGCAGCTCCGGGGACAGGGTAGTAAGTGGCTACACCTTC. Translating it yields CASSSGDRVVSGYTF. This rearrangement joins TRBV5-1 to TRBJ1-2, with 9 positions matching TRBD1. Looked up from germline, CDR1 is SGHRS and CDR2 is YFSETQ. This CDR3 spans 15 amino acids. V shed 3 bases, J shed 7 bases, and the junction held 10 bases outside the gene matches.